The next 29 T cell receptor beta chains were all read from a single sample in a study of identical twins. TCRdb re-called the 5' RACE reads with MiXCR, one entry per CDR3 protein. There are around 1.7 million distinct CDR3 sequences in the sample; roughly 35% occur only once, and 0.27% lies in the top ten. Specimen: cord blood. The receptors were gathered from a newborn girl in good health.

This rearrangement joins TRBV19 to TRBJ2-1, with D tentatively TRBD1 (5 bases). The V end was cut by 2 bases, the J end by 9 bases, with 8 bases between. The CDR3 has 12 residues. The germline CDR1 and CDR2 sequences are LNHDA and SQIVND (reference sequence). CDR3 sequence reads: CASSIIRGEQFF. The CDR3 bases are TGTGCCAGTAGTATAATTAGGGGTGAGCAGTTCTTC. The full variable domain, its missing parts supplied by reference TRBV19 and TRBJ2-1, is DGGITQSPKYLFRKEGQNVTLSCEQNLNHDAMYWYRQDPGQGLRLIYYSQIVNDFQKGDIAEGYSVSREKKESFPLTVTSAQKNPTAFYLCASSIIRGEQFFGPGTRLTVL.

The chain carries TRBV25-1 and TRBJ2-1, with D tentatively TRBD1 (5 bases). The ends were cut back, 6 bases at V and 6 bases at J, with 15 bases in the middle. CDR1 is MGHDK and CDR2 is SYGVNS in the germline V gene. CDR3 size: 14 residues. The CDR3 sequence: CASRPRAPGNEQFF. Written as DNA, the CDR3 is TGTGCCAGCAGACCCAGGGCGCCGGGCAATGAGCAGTTCTTC.

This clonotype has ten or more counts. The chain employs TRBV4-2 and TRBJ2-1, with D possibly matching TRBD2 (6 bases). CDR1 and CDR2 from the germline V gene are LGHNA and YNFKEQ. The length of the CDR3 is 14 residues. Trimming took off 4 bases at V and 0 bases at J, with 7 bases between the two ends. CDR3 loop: CASSPGLSYNEQFF. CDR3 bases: TGTGCCAGCAGCCCGGGACTCTCCTACAATGAGCAGTTCTTC.

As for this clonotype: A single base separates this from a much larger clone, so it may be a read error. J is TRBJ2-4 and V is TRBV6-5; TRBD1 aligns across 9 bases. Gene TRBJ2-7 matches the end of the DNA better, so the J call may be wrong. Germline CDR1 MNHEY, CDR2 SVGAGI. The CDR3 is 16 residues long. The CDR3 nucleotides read TGTGCCAGCAGTTATCTTCCGGGACAGGGAGACCACGAGCAGTACTTC. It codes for CASSYLPGQGDHEQYF.

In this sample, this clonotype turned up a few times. In nucleotides, the CDR3 is TGTGCCAGCAGCCATCGACTAGCGGGGGGGCCTGTCTATGAGCAGTTCTTC. Amino acids: CASSHRLAGGPVYEQFF. This sequence joins TRBV7-2 and TRBJ2-1; 14 nucleotides line up with TRBD2. Trimming at V came to 5 bases and at J to 8 bases, leaving 11 bases not matched to a gene. CDR1 and CDR2 (germline): SGHTA, FQGNSA. This CDR3 region has 17 residues.

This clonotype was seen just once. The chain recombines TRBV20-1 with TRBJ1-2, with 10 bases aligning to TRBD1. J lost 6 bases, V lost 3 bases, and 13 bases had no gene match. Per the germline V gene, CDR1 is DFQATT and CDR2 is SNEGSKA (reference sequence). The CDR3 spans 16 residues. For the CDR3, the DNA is TGCAGTGCTAGTAAACCCGGGACAGGGGAAGAGGATGGCTACACCTTC. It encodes CSASKPGTGEEDGYTF.

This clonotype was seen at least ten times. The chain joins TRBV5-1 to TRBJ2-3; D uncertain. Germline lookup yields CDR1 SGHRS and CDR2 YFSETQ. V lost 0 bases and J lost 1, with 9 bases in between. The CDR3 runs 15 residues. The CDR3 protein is CASSLGGWGTDTQYF. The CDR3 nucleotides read TGCGCCAGCAGCTTGGGCGGATGGGGCACAGATACGCAGTATTTT.

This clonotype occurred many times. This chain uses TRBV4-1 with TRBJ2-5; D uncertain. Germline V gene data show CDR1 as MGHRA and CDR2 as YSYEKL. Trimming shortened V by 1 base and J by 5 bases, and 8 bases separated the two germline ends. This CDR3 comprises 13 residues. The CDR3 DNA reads TGCGCCAGCAGCCAAGTTATATTGGAGACCCAGTACTTC. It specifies CASSQVILETQYF.

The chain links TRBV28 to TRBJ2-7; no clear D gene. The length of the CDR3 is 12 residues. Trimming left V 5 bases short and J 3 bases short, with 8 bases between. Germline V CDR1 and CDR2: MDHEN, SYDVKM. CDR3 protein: CASSLPHYEQYF. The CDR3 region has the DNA TGTGCCAGCAGTCTCCCCCACTACGAGCAGTACTTC. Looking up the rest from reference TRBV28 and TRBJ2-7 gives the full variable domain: DVKVTQSSRYLVKRTGEKVFLECVQDMDHENMFWYRQDPGLGLRLIYFSYDVKMKEKGDIPEGYSVSREKKERFSLILESASTNQTSMYLCASSLPHYEQYFGPGTRLTVT.

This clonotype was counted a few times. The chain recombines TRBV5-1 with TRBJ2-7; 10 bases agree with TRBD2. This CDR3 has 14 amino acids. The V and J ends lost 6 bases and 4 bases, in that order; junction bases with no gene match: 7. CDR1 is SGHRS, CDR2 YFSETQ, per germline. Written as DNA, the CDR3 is TGCGCCAGCACACCTAGCGGGAGCTTTTACGAGCAGTACTTC. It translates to CASTPSGSFYEQYF.

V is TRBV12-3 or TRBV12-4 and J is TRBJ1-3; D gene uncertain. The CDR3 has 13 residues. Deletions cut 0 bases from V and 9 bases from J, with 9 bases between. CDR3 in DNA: TGTGCCAGCAGTTTAGCGGAGGTCCGCACCATATATTTT. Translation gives CASSLAEVRTIYF.

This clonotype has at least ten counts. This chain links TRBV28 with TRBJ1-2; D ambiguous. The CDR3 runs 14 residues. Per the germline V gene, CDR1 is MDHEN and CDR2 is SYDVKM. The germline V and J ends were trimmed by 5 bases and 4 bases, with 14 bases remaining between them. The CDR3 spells CASSPLVGGYGYTF. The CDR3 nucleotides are TGTGCCAGCAGTCCACTAGTAGGTGGCTATGGCTACACCTTC.

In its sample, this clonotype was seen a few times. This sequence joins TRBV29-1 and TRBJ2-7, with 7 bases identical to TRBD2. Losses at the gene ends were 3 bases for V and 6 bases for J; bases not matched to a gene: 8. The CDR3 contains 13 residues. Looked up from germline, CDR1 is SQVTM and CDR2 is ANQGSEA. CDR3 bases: TGCAGCGTTGACGGCGGGAGTCCCCTCGAGCAGTACTTC. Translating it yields CSVDGGSPLEQYF.

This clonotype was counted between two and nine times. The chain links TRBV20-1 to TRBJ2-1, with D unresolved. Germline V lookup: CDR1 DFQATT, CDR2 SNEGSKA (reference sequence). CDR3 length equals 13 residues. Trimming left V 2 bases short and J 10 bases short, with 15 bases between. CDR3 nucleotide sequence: TGCAGTGCTAGACTGTACGGTGTTGCGGAGCAGTTCTTC. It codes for CSARLYGVAEQFF.

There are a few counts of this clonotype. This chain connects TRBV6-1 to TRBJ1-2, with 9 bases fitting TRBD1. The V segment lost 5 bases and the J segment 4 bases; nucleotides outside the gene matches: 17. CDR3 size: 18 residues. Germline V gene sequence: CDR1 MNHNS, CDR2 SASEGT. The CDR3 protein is CASSSSPGQGFLSYGYTF. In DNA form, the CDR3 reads TGTGCCAGCAGTAGCTCACCGGGACAGGGCTTTCTTAGCTATGGCTACACCTTC.

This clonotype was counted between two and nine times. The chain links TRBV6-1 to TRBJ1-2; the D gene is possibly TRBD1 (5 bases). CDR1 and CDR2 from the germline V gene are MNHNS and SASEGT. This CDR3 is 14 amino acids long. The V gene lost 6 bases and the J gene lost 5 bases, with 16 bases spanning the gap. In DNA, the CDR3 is TGTGCCAGCAGACCGATTAGACAGATTTATGGCTACACCTTC. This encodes CASRPIRQIYGYTF.

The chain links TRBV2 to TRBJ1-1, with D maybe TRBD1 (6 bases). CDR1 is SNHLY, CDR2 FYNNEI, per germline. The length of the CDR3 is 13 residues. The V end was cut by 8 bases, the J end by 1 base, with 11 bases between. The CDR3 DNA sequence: TGTGCCAGCGAATACAGGGAGAACACTGAAGCTTTCTTT. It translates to CASEYRENTEAFF.

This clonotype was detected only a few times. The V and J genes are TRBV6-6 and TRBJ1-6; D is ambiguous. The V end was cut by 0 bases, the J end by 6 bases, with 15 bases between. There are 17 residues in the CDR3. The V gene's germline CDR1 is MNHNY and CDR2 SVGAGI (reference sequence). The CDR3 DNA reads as TGTGCCAGCAGTTACTCGGGTGGTCAGGTCTCTAATTCACCCCTCCACTTT. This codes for CASSYSGGQVSNSPLHF.

In DNA, the CDR3 is TGTGCCAGCAGCTTAACAGCGAACTACGAGCAGTACTTC. This codes for CASSLTANYEQYF. This chain uses TRBV27 with TRBJ2-7; D is uncertain. The V gene lost 6 bases and the J gene lost 3 bases, with 12 bases spanning the gap. This CDR3 contains 13 residues. The germline CDR1 and CDR2 sequences are MNHEY and SMNVEV (reference sequence).

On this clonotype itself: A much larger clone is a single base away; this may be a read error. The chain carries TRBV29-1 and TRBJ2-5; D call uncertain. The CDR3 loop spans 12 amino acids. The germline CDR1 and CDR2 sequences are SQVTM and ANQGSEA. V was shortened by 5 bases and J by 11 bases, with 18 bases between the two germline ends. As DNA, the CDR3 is TGCAGCGTTTCTGGCCTGAGCAATGAGCAGTACTTC. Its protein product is CSVSGLSNEQYF. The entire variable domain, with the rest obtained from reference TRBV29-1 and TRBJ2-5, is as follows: SAVISQKPSRDICQRGTSLTIQCQVDSQVTMMFWYRQQPGQSLTLIATANQGSEATYESGFVIDKFPISRPNLTFSTLTVSNMSPEDSSIYLCSVSGLSNEQYFGPGTRLLVL.

The CDR3 is CASSPRIGTSGTSTDTQYF. The DNA of the CDR3 is TGCGCCAGCAGCCCTAGAATCGGGACTAGCGGAACTAGCACAGATACGCAGTATTTT. The chain links TRBV5-1 to TRBJ2-3; 11 bases map to TRBD2. Germline values: CDR1 SGHRS, CDR2 YFSETQ. The CDR3 contains 19 residues. The V and J ends lost 4 bases and 0 bases, in that order; junction bases with no gene match: 13.

CDR3 amino acids: CASSYSGGNTIYF. CDR3 nucleotide sequence: TGTGCCAGCAGTTACTCGGGGGGAAACACCATATATTTT. V usage is TRBV6-6 and J usage is TRBJ1-3; no reliable D call. The germline V gene encodes CDR1 MNHNY and CDR2 SVGAGI (reference sequence). The CDR3 has 13 amino acids. The V end lost 0 bases, the J end lost 4 bases, and 4 bases lay between the germline ends.

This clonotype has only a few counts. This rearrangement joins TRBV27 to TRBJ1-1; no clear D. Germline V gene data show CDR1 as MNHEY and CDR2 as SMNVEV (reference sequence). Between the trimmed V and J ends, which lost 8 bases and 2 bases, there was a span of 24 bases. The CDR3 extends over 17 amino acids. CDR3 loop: CASRGYGGKSTNTEAFF. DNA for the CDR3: TGTGCCAGCCGCGGGTATGGAGGTAAAAGTACAAACACTGAAGCTTTCTTT.

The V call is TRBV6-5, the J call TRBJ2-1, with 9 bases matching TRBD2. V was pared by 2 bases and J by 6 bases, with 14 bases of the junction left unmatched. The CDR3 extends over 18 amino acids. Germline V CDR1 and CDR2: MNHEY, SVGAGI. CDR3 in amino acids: CASSYGGRLAGRSNEQFF. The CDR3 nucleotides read TGTGCCAGCAGTTACGGGGGGAGGCTAGCGGGACGGAGCAATGAGCAGTTCTTC.

CDR3 DNA: TGCAGTGCCCCGAGGTTTGCTAGCGGGGGGGAGCAGTTCTTC. It yields the protein CSAPRFASGGEQFF. This chain links TRBV20-1 with TRBJ2-1, with 11 bases that match TRBD2. V lost 6 bases and J lost 10; bases outside the gene matches: 11. Germline assignment: CDR1 DFQATT and CDR2 SNEGSKA (reference sequence). The CDR3 length is 14 residues.

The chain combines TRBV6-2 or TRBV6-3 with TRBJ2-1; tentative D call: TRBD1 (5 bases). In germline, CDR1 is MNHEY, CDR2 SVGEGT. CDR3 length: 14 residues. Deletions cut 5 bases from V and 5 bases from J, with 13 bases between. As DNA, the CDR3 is TGTGCCAGCAGTCGACAGATAACAAACAATGAGCAGTTCTTC. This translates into CASSRQITNNEQFF.

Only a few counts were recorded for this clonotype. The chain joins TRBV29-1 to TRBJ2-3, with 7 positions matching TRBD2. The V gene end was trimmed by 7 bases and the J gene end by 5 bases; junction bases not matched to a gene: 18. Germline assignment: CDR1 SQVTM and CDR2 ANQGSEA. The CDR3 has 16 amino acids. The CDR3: CSATGGRVARIDTQYF. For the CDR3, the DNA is TGCAGCGCCACAGGAGGGAGGGTGGCCCGCATAGATACGCAGTATTTT.

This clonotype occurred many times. Here the CDR3 DNA reads TGTGCCAGCAGGCCCCACGGGATTAACTATGGCTACACCTTC. Translation gives CASRPHGINYGYTF. The chain employs TRBV12-3 or TRBV12-4 and TRBJ1-2, with D unresolved. CDR3 size: 14 residues. Deletions cut 6 bases from V and 1 base from J, with 12 bases between.

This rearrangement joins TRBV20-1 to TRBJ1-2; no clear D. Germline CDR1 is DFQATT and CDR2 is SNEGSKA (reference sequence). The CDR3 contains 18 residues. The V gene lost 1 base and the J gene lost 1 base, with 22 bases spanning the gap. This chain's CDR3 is CSARGTSPSRDVNYGYTF. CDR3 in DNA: TGCAGTGCTAGAGGGACGTCCCCCTCCCGCGACGTTAACTATGGCTACACCTTC.